These T cell receptor beta chains were read from a single sample in a study of blood T cells in healthy people across ages. MiXCR, applied by TCRdb to the 5' RACE reads, yields one record per CDR3 protein. The sample has 750,000 or so distinct CDR3 sequences; about 25% are singletons. These sequences were also reported in another study, on T cells of mothers and their children.

The sequenced sample was blood. Receptor source: a boy aged 5 to 17 in good health. Each CDR3 is given with its conserved first and last residue. The D gene is left open where the match is weak. Not all rows give a size; the values are once, few, many and, for expanded clones, a class.

D | J | size | V | DNA | CDR3
. | TRBJ1-2 | . | TRBV23-1 | TGCGCCAGCAGTCAATTAAACAGGGCGGACTATGGCTACACCTTC | CASSQLNRADYGYTF
TRBD2 | TRBJ2-2 | . | TRBV3-1 | TGTGCCAGCAGCCAAAGTAATACGCTAGCGGGAGGATTGGGGGAGCTGTTTTTT | CASSQSNTLAGGLGELFF
TRBD1 | TRBJ2-4 | few | TRBV7-3 | TGTGCCAGCAGCCCCTCGACAGGGGCTGGGGACATTCAGTACTTC | CASSPSTGAGDIQYF
. | TRBJ1-2 | . | TRBV6-9 | TGTGCCAGCAGTAACAAGCACTTC | CASSNKHF
. | TRBJ2-3 | few | TRBV3-1 | TGTACCAGCAGCCAAGCGACAGATACGCAGTATTTT | CTSSQATDTQYF
TRBD1 | TRBJ1-1 | few | TRBV5-1 | TGCGCCAGCAGCTTGGAGACAGGGGGGGACACTGAAGCTTTCTTT | CASSLETGGDTEAFF
. | TRBJ2-3 | few | TRBV5-1 | TGCGCCAGCAGCTTCGCGAGAAAAGTCTCGCCAGATACGCAGTATTTT | CASSFARKVSPDTQYF
. | TRBJ2-1 | . | TRBV20-1 | TGCAGTGCGGTCCGGACGGTACCCTTAAGCTCCTACAATGAGCAGTTCTTC | CSAVRTVPLSSYNEQFF
TRBD2 | TRBJ2-1 | . | TRBV4-2 | TGTGCCAGCAGCCAACCAGCGGGGACTAGCAATGAGCGGTTCTTC | CASSQPAGTSNERFF
. | TRBJ2-6 | . | TRBV2 | TGTGCCAGCGGTACAGGGTCCTATGGGGCCAACGTCCTGACTTTC | CASGTGSYGANVLTF
TRBD2 | TRBJ2-7 | once | TRBV4-1 | TGCGCCAGCAGCCAAGATAATCTAGCGGGAGAAACGTACTTC | CASSQDNLAGETYF
TRBD1 | TRBJ2-5 | . | TRBV25-1 | TGTGCCAGCAGTGAATTCAAGGGACAGGGTTGGGAGACCCAGTACTTC | CASSEFKGQGWETQYF
TRBD2 | TRBJ2-7 | . | TRBV5-1 | TGCGCCAGCAGCACCAGGACTAGCCGCAACGATTACGAGCAGTACTTC | CASSTRTSRNDYEQYF
. | TRBJ1-2 | few | TRBV29-1 | TGCAGCGTTGATCAAGAGCACGGCTACACCTTC | CSVDQEHGYTF
. | TRBJ2-5 | many | TRBV2 | TGTGCCAGCAGCGGGGAGACCCAGTACTTC | CASSGETQYF
TRBD2 | TRBJ2-1 | . | TRBV7-3 | TGTGCCAGCAGCCCTCCGGGACTAGCGGGGGTTTACAATGAGCAGTTCTTC | CASSPPGLAGVYNEQFF
TRBD1 | TRBJ2-3 | few | TRBV10-3 | TGTGCCATCAGTGACAGACAGGGTGCAGATACGCAGTATTTT | CAISDRQGADTQYF
TRBD1 | TRBJ2-7 | few | TRBV7-6 | TGTGCCAGCAGCCCCGGGACAGGGCCGGTCGAGCAGTACTTC | CASSPGTGPVEQYF
TRBD2 | TRBJ2-3 | few | TRBV18 | TGTGCCAGCTCACCCAGGACTAGCGGAGCTAGCACAGATACGCAGTATTTT | CASSPRTSGASTDTQYF
. | TRBJ1-2 | few | TRBV5-1 | TGCGCCAGCAGCCCCGAGACAGGACCCAGGAACGCTAACTATGGCTACACCTTC | CASSPETGPRNANYGYTF
TRBD1 | TRBJ2-7 | many | TRBV29-1 | TGCAGCGCCCAAACAGGGGGCGATTCCTACGAGCAGTACTTC | CSAQTGGDSYEQYF
. | TRBJ2-2 | . | TRBV5-1 | TGCGCCAGCAGCTTGACACCGAACACCGGGGAGCTGTTTTTT | CASSLTPNTGELFF
TRBD2 | TRBJ2-7 | few | TRBV5-4 | TGTGCCAGCAGCTTAACTAGCGGGAGTCGTAACGAGCAGTACTTC | CASSLTSGSRNEQYF
TRBD1 | TRBJ1-4 | . | TRBV20-1 | TGCAGTGCTAGAGAGGGCAGGGGGCCTGAAAAACTGTTTTTT | CSAREGRGPEKLFF
. | TRBJ2-7 | few | TRBV7-6 | TGTGCCAGCAGCTTAATTGTTCGGGGAGAGCAGTACTTC | CASSLIVRGEQYF
. | TRBJ2-3 | . | TRBV7-8 | TGTGCCAGCACCCAAGGGCCTCTCACAGATACGCAGTATTTT | CASTQGPLTDTQYF
TRBD2 | TRBJ2-7 | . | TRBV2 | TGTGCCAGCAGGTGGTCTAGCGGGAGTTACGAGCAGTACTTC | CASRWSSGSYEQYF
. | TRBJ2-5 | . | TRBV11-2 | TGTGCCAGCAGCCTAGAAAGGAGTCGGGAGACCCAGTACTTC | CASSLERSRETQYF
. | TRBJ2-4 | once | TRBV4-2 | TGTGCCAGCAGCCAAGATAGGTCGATAACGGACTTGGGACTGGCCAAAAACATTCAGTACTTC | CASSQDRSITDLGLAKNIQYF
. | TRBJ1-1 | . | TRBV7-9 | TGTGCCGGATCATCAGGGGACACTGAAGCTTTCTTT | CAGSSGDTEAFF
. | TRBJ2-3 | few | TRBV28 | TGTGCCAGCAGTTTACGAGCCCCAGATACGCAGTATTTT | CASSLRAPDTQYF
. | TRBJ1-1 | . | TRBV19 | TGTGCCAGTAGTCCCTTCGGGGGTCCTGAAGCTTTCTTT | CASSPFGGPEAFF
. | TRBJ1-3 | few | TRBV9 | TGTGCCAGCAGCGTAGACGCCTCTGGAAACACCATATATTTT | CASSVDASGNTIYF
TRBD2 | TRBJ2-5 | few | TRBV6-6 | TGTGTATGGGCTAGCGGAAAGTACCAGGAGACCCAGTACTTC | CVWASGKYQETQYF
. | TRBJ1-4 | few | TRBV9 | TGTGCCAGCAGCGTAGGGCAGGGCAAGGAAAAACTGTTTTTT | CASSVGQGKEKLFF
. | TRBJ2-7 | . | TRBV27 | TGTGCCAGCAGTTTGAGGGGACCCTCCTACGAGCAGTACTTC | CASSLRGPSYEQYF
. | TRBJ1-2 | . | TRBV7-2 | TGTGCCAGCACCAAAGGGGGGGGCTACACCTTC | CASTKGGGYTF
TRBD1 | TRBJ2-7 | . | TRBV12-3/TRBV12-4 | TGTGCCAGCAATTACGGACAGGGTGTCACCTACGAGCAGTACTTC | CASNYGQGVTYEQYF
. | TRBJ1-2 | . | TRBV27 | TGTGCCAGCAGTTTGCGTCTCCAAAACTATGGCTACACCTTC | CASSLRLQNYGYTF
TRBD1 | TRBJ2-5 | few | TRBV7-9 | TGTGCCAGCAGCCCCTGGGACAGCCCCAAAGAGACCCAGTACTTC | CASSPWDSPKETQYF
. | TRBJ2-5 | . | TRBV19 | TGTGCCAGTTCGATCGACAGCGATGGGCAAGAGACCCAGTACTTC | CASSIDSDGQETQYF
. | TRBJ1-4 | . | TRBV12-3/TRBV12-4 | TGTGCCAGCAGCTCCTCCCCCGGACGTAATGAAAAACTGTTTTTT | CASSSSPGRNEKLFF
TRBD1 | TRBJ2-1 | few | TRBV28 | TGTGCCAGCAGCCAAGGGACAGGGAGATCCAATGAGCAGTTCTTC | CASSQGTGRSNEQFF
TRBD1 | TRBJ2-1 | . | TRBV20-1 | TGCAGTGCGCCGACAGGGGTGGATTACAATGAGCAGTTCTTC | CSAPTGVDYNEQFF
. | TRBJ1-2 | few | TRBV7-9 | TGTGCCAGCGCCCAGGCACTCTATGGCTACACCTTC | CASAQALYGYTF
TRBD2 | TRBJ2-7 | few | TRBV7-8 | TGTGCCAGCAGAACCTCCGGGACTAGCGAATCCTACGAGCAGTACTTC | CASRTSGTSESYEQYF
. | TRBJ2-1 | few | TRBV12-5 | TGTGCTAGTGGGCAAGACAATGAGCAGTTCTTC | CASGQDNEQFF
TRBD1 | TRBJ1-1 | few | TRBV19 | TGTGCCAGTAGTATACGGGACAGCGAAGCTTTCTTT | CASSIRDSEAFF